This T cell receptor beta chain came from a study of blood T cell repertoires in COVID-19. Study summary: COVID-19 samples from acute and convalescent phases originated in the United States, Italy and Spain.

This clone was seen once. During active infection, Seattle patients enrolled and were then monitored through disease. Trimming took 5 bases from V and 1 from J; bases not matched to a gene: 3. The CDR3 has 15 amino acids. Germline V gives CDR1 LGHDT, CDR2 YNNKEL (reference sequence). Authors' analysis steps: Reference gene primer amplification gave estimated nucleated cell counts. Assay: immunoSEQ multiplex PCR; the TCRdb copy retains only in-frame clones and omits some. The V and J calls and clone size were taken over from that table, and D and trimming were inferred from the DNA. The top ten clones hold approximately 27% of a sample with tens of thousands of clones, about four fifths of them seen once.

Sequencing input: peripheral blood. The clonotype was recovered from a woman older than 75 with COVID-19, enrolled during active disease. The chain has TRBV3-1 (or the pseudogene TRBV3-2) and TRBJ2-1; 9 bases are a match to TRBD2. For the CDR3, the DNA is TGTGCCAGCAGCTTACTAGCGGGTTCCTACAATGAGCAGTTCTTC. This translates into CASSLLAGSYNEQFF.